Below, 22 T cell receptor beta chains from the same sample are listed, as sequenced in a study of long-term antiretroviral therapy in people with HIV. Survey level was the resolution at which the v3.0 immunoSEQ assay ran. Profiling relied on immunoSEQ multiplex PCR, and the TCRdb table lists in-frame clones only, not all of them. In the table there are roughly 34,000 clones, 90% to 95% of which are singletons. The material was unsorted PBMCs, obtained approximately 5 years after starting antiretroviral therapy. Source of these receptors: a woman aged 45 to 65 with HIV.

The chain carries TRBV11-2 and TRBJ1-1; D remains ambiguous. This CDR3 is built from 13 residues. The ends were cut back, 5 bases at V and 2 bases at J, with 9 bases in the middle. Germline V gene data show CDR1 as SGHAT and CDR2 as FQNNGV. CDR3 in amino acids: CASSLMSNTEAFF. In DNA, the CDR3 is TGTGCCAGCAGCCTAATGAGTAACACTGAAGCTTTCTTT.

This clone showed up just once. V usage is TRBV7-2 and J usage is TRBJ2-2; 9 positions agree with TRBD2. The CDR3 totals 15 residues. Germline V gene data show CDR1 as SGHTA and CDR2 as FQGNSA. The J segment lost 5 bases and the V segment lost 2 bases, leaving 3 bases of the junction unmatched. This CDR3 is CASSLRGGATGELFF. DNA for the CDR3: TGTGCCAGCAGCTTACGCGGGGGGGCAACCGGGGAGCTGTTTTTT.

CDR3: CASRINPSGGAYNEQFF. DNA for the CDR3: TGTGCCAGTAGAATTAATCCCAGCGGGGGGGCTTACAATGAGCAGTTCTTC. V and J are TRBV19 and TRBJ2-1; the match to TRBD2 covers 10 bases. The ends lost 6 bases at V and 4 bases at J; junction bases unmatched: 12. The CDR3 has 17 amino acids. Germline V gene data show CDR1 as LNHDA and CDR2 as SQIVND (reference sequence).

CDR3 DNA: TGTGCCAGCAGCCTCCTTGCCGTGGCTGAAGCTTTCTTT. Translating gives CASSLLAVAEAFF. The chain couples TRBV6-5 to TRBJ1-1; D not resolved. The CDR3 contains 13 residues. Trimming stripped 6 bases from V and 6 bases from J, with 14 bases between. Germline V gives CDR1 MNHEY, CDR2 SVGAGI.

The V and J genes are TRBV6-1 and TRBJ1-5; D remains unclear. Trimming pared 1 base from V and 6 bases from J, leaving 10 bases between. Germline V lookup: CDR1 MNHNS, CDR2 SASEGT. CDR3 length equals 14 residues. CDR3 coding DNA: TGTGCCAGCAGTGAAGTGAGGGCGCCTCAGCCCCAGCATTTT. This codes for CASSEVRAPQPQHF.

The chain employs TRBV2 and TRBJ1-3; 9 positions match TRBD1. Trimming at V came to 1 base and at J to 2 bases, leaving 6 bases not matched to a gene. CDR3 length: 17 amino acids. Germline V gene sequence: CDR1 SNHLY, CDR2 FYNNEI. The CDR3 protein is CASSEEGGQGTGNTIYF. Here the CDR3 DNA reads TGTGCCAGCAGTGAAGAGGGGGGACAGGGTACTGGAAACACCATATATTTT.

The chain has TRBV2 and TRBJ2-1; 10 bases line up with TRBD2. The CDR3 covers 14 residues. Trimming removed 6 bases from V and 3 bases from J; junction bases left unmatched: 2. Germline V lookup: CDR1 SNHLY, CDR2 FYNNEI. CDR3 nucleotide sequence: TGTGCCAGCAGATGGACTAGCGGCTACAATGAGCAGTTCTTC. Translating gives CASRWTSGYNEQFF. Full variable domain (outside the CDR3, taken from reference TRBV2 and TRBJ2-1): EPEVTQTPSHQVTQMGQEVILRCVPISNHLYFYWYRQILGQKVEFLVSFYNNEISEKSEIFDDQFSVERPDGSNFTLKIRSTKLEDSAMYFCASRWTSGYNEQFFGPGTRLTVL.

The V call is TRBV27, the J call TRBJ2-2, with D uncertain. V lost 3 bases, J lost 7 bases, and 9 bases lay in between. Germline loops: CDR1 MNHEY, CDR2 SMNVEV (reference sequence). CDR3 length: 13 residues. This chain's CDR3 is CASSFSRGGELFF. The CDR3, as DNA: TGTGCCAGCAGTTTCTCGCGAGGCGGGGAGCTGTTTTTT.

The chain recombines TRBV6-1 with TRBJ2-3, with D maybe TRBD1 (5 bases). CDR3 length equals 18 residues. Germline-derived CDR1 and CDR2 are MNHNS and SASEGT. V shed 4 bases and J shed 6 bases, with 26 bases lying between them. The DNA of the CDR3 is TGTGCCAGCAGTGGCTTGGACCTATTGGGCGTAGGGGCGGATACGCAGTATTTT. It is translated as CASSGLDLLGVGADTQYF.

This chain joins TRBV6-5 and TRBJ1-2; no definite D call. The germline CDR1 and CDR2 sequences are MNHEY and SVGAGI. V lost 6 bases and J 12 bases, leaving 17 bases between the germline ends. The CDR3 covers 12 residues. CDR3 region: CASSGEMGFNTF. The CDR3 nucleotides read TGTGCCAGCAGCGGGGAAATGGGGTTTAACACCTTC.

A single count supports this clone. The genes are TRBV19 and TRBJ1-1, with TRBD1 as a possible D gene (5 bases). The V end was cut by 9 bases, the J end by 0 bases, with 11 bases between. The CDR3 runs to 13 residues. The germline CDR1 and CDR2 sequences are LNHDA and SQIVND (reference sequence). The CDR3 sequence: CASSGTVNTEAFF. The CDR3, as DNA: TGTGCCAGCTCCGGGACGGTGAACACTGAAGCTTTCTTT.

Comment on this clone: A junction boundary mismatches the germline segment, possibly from a read error. The same CDR3 can be traced to other DNA sequences in this sample. The chain carries TRBV9 and TRBJ1-1; no definite D call. The CDR3 runs 13 residues. CDR1 is SGDLS, CDR2 YYNGEE, per germline. The CDR3 DNA reads as TGTGCCAGCAGCGCGTCATTCGGAACTGAAGCCTTCTTT. Residues: CASSASFGTEAFF.

The chain is built from TRBV30 and TRBJ2-7; TRBD1 aligns across 8 bases. The ends lost 2 bases at V and 2 bases at J; junction bases unmatched: 8. Germline V gene lookup returns CDR1 GTSNPN and CDR2 SVGIG (reference sequence). This CDR3 has 15 amino acids. The CDR3 reads CAWSRPGQGTYEQYF. The CDR3 region has the DNA TGTGCCTGGAGTAGACCCGGACAGGGAACCTACGAGCAGTACTTC.

The chain links TRBV10-1 to TRBJ2-2; D remains unclear. This CDR3 comprises 14 residues. The V gene lost 3 bases and the J gene lost 1 base, with 6 bases spanning the gap. Germline lookup yields CDR1 WNHNN and CDR2 SYGVQD (reference sequence). The CDR3 coding sequence is TGCGCCAGCAGTGATTACGGGAACACCGGGGAGCTGTTTTTT. Its translation: CASSDYGNTGELFF.

The rearrangement joins TRBV6-5 to TRBJ1-2; perhaps TRBD1 as D (6 bases). The V gene's germline CDR1 is MNHEY and CDR2 SVGAGI. This CDR3 spans 14 amino acids. V was shortened by 2 bases and J by 5 bases, with 12 bases between the two germline ends. The CDR3 sequence is CASSYGGLGYGYTF. CDR3 bases: TGTGCCAGCAGTTACGGGGGGCTGGGGTATGGCTACACCTTC.

V is TRBV5-1 and J is TRBJ2-5; 8 nucleotides align to TRBD1. From germline, CDR1 is SGHRS and CDR2 YFSETQ. The V segment lost 0 bases and the J segment 4 bases; nucleotides outside the gene matches: 8. This CDR3 spans 16 amino acids. The DNA for the CDR3 is TGCGCCAGCAGCTTGGGAGCCGGGACAGGAGGAGAGACCCAGTACTTC. As protein: CASSLGAGTGGETQYF.

The V call is TRBV30, the J call TRBJ1-2; the match to TRBD1 covers 11 bases. From germline, CDR1 is GTSNPN and CDR2 SVGIG (reference sequence). J was trimmed by 10 bases and V by 1 base; bases with no gene match: 5. The CDR3 extends over 13 amino acids. CDR3 sequence reads: CAWSEGQGASYTF. Written as DNA, the CDR3 is TGTGCCTGGAGTGAAGGACAGGGGGCCTCCTACACCTTC.

The V call is TRBV5-1, the J call TRBJ1-1, with D tentatively TRBD1 (6 bases). Trimming removed 0 bases from V and 6 bases from J, with 12 bases in between. There are 14 residues in the CDR3. Germline V gives CDR1 SGHRS, CDR2 YFSETQ. This chain's CDR3 is CASSLERTEAEAFF. DNA for the CDR3: TGCGCCAGCAGCTTGGAGCGGACAGAGGCTGAAGCTTTCTTT.

This chain uses TRBV19 with TRBJ1-4; D gene ambiguous. Germline CDR1 LNHDA, CDR2 SQIVND (reference sequence). The CDR3 spans 15 residues. V dropped 1 base and J dropped 8 bases, with 14 bases sitting between them. CDR3 nucleotide sequence: TGTGCCAGTAGTATAGCGGCGGCTGGAGGGGAAAAACTGTTTTTT. It translates to CASSIAAAGGEKLFF.

The genes are TRBV29-1 and TRBJ2-7; maybe TRBD2 (5 bases). The germline V gene encodes CDR1 SQVTM and CDR2 ANQGSEA. This CDR3 is 11 amino acids long. Trimming pared 6 bases from V and 12 bases from J, leaving 18 bases between. The CDR3, as DNA: TGCAGCGTCCTATTAGGCGGGTCGGGGTACTTC. This sequence encodes CSVLLGGSGYF.

This clone was detected once. The rearrangement links TRBV6-5 to TRBJ1-3; D might be TRBD1 (5 bases). The CDR3 consists of 15 residues. Trimming removed 3 bases from V and 2 bases from J, with 11 bases in between. CDR1 MNHEY and CDR2 SVGAGI come from the germline V gene. Here the CDR3 DNA reads TGTGCCAGCAGTTATGGGGGAATTGCTGGAAACACCATATATTTT. Its translation is CASSYGGIAGNTIYF.

The chain joins TRBV7-8 to TRBJ1-2, with 7 bases fitting TRBD1. The V and J ends lost 4 bases and 10 bases, in that order; junction bases with no gene match: 12. Germline V CDR1 and CDR2: SGHVS, FQNEAQ. The CDR3 spans 14 residues. CDR3 sequence: CASSSSTGLDNYTF. For the CDR3, the DNA is TGTGCCAGCAGCTCCTCGACAGGGCTTGATAACTACACCTTC.